This T cell receptor (beta chain) was recorded in a study of response to subunit inactivated influenza vaccine. Overall study findings and caveats: New T cells are recruited in small numbers by each seasonal influenza vaccination, according to the authors' suggestion.

TCRdb passed the RT-PCR reads through MiXCR, listing each CDR3 protein once. The sample contains approximately 700,000 distinct CDR3 sequences, 15% to 17% of which appear only once. This clonotype has only a few counts. Its antigen is unidentified. After removal of 7 bases from V and 3 bases from J, the junction contained 10 bases not matched to a gene. Germline CDR1 and CDR2: DFQATT and SNEGSKA (reference sequence). The CDR3 extends over 14 amino acids. This clonotype was obtained from a man between 45 and 60 years old who received an inactivated influenza vaccine. The rearrangement uses TRBV20-1 and TRBJ2-7; 9 bases agree with TRBD2. The material was PBMCs from blood, obtained 12 days after vaccination. The CDR3 here is CSGSAGGPVYEQYF. The CDR3 nucleotides read TGCAGTGGGTCGGCGGGAGGGCCGGTCTACGAGCAGTACTTC.